Each of the 5 T cell receptor beta chains below was sequenced from the same sample in a study of control samples from healthy donors and cancer patients. Method: immunoSEQ multiplex PCR; TCRdb's copy keeps in-frame clones and lacks some. The sample contains 100,000 to 130,000 clones, 70% to 85% of which appear only once. What was sequenced was blood. The receptors were gathered from a man aged 18 to 30 in good health.

The V and J genes are TRBV6-2 or TRBV6-3 and TRBJ1-4; D possibly corresponds to TRBD1 (6 bases). The germline V gene encodes CDR1 MNHEY and CDR2 SVGEGT. V lost 2 bases to trimming and J lost 5 bases, with 9 bases between them. This CDR3 contains 14 residues. The CDR3 protein is CASSYRGENEKLFF. The CDR3, as DNA: TGTGCCAGCAGTTACAGGGGGGAGAATGAAAAACTGTTTTTT.

This clone occurred once. The rearrangement uses TRBV7-2 and TRBJ1-5, with D unclear. The CDR3 has 13 amino acids. V lost 1 base and J 5 bases, leaving 6 bases between the germline ends. CDR1 and CDR2 (germline): SGHTA, FQGNSA. CDR3: CASSLEGHQPQHF. DNA of the CDR3: TGTGCCAGCAGCTTAGAAGGCCATCAGCCCCAGCATTTT.

V and J are TRBV3-1 (or the pseudogene TRBV3-2) and TRBJ1-1; 12 bases match TRBD1. J lost 0 bases, V lost 4 bases, and 12 bases had no gene match. Looked up from germline, CDR1 is LGHDT and CDR2 is YNNKEL (reference sequence). This CDR3 spans 19 amino acids. The CDR3 nucleotides are TGTGCCAGCAGCCCCGGGACAGGGGGCTTTCGCGGCATGAACACTGAAGCTTTCTTT. It is translated as CASSPGTGGFRGMNTEAFF.

V is TRBV10-3 and J is TRBJ2-2, with 9 nucleotides matching TRBD2. Germline CDR1 is ENHRY and CDR2 is SYGVKD. V lost 6 bases and J lost 5; bases outside the gene matches: 16. CDR3 length: 18 residues. The CDR3 region is CAISPRRAGGRFTGELFF. CDR3 coding DNA: TGTGCCATCAGCCCCAGGCGGGCGGGGGGGCGATTTACCGGGGAGCTGTTTTTT.

The J gene is TRBJ2-5, the V gene TRBV6-2 or TRBV6-3; D may be TRBD1 (6 bases). The CDR3 has 15 residues. Trimming took 0 bases from V and 7 from J, leaving 15 bases between them. Germline V gene data show CDR1 as MNHEY and CDR2 as SVGEGT. This CDR3 is CASSYSWGRTLTQYF. The CDR3 DNA is TGTGCCAGCAGTTACTCATGGGGGCGGACATTGACCCAGTACTTC.